These 24 T cell receptor beta chains came from one sample sequenced in a study of cytomegalovirus exposure and HLA in healthy donors (dated 2017 in TCRdb). Libraries were prepared through the immunoSEQ multiplex PCR assay. The multiplex PCR relied on a mix of 60 forward primers for TCR Vbeta segments and 13 reverse primers for TCR Jbeta segments. Imported from immuneACCESS, the table was reduced by TCRdb to in-frame sequences with V and J called. These copies leave out some clones; in studies compared against another copy, an unresolved V gene accounts for under half, and the cause of the remainder is not known. The sample has roughly 150,000 clones on record, 82% of them singletons. 7.5% to 9% of the sample is in the top ten clones. The sequencing sample was made of PBMCs. The receptors originated from a male donor in good health and CMV-seropositive.

J is TRBJ1-3 and V is TRBV11-2, with no clear D. This CDR3 is built from 12 residues. V was pared by 1 base and J by 4 bases, with 2 bases between. Germline-derived CDR1 and CDR2 are SGHAT and FQNNGV. CDR3 amino acids: CASSLAGNTIYF. CDR3 bases: TGTGCCAGCAGCTTAGCAGGAAACACCATATATTTT.

The gene calls are TRBV27 and TRBJ1-1; weak D call: TRBD1 (6 bases). V lost 5 bases to trimming and J lost 5 bases, with 12 bases between them. The CDR3 is made up of 13 amino acids. From germline, CDR1 is MNHEY and CDR2 SMNVEV (reference sequence). CDR3 residues: CASSQQGRTEAFF. Here the CDR3 DNA reads TGTGCCAGCAGTCAACAGGGTCGGACTGAAGCTTTCTTT.

This rearrangement joins TRBV7-9 to TRBJ2-2; TRBD1 is a possible D gene (5 bases). The CDR3 has 15 residues. Germline V CDR1 and CDR2: SEHNR, FQNEAQ (reference sequence). Deletions cut 2 bases from V and 4 bases from J, with 11 bases between. DNA of the CDR3: TGTGCCAGCAGCTTACAGGGCGCGGTCACCGGGGAGCTGTTTTTT. Translated: CASSLQGAVTGELFF.

The V gene is TRBV2, the J gene TRBJ2-3; D gene unclear. The germline gives CDR1 SNHLY, CDR2 FYNNEI. Trimming took off 7 bases at V and 3 bases at J, with 8 bases between the two ends. The CDR3 runs 12 residues. The CDR3 DNA reads as TGTGCCAGCAACATTAAGACAGATACGCAGTATTTT. Encoded protein: CASNIKTDTQYF.

The J gene is TRBJ2-2, the V gene TRBV7-2, with TRBD2 identical over 14 bases. In germline, CDR1 is SGHTA, CDR2 FQGNSA. The CDR3 is 16 residues long. The J segment lost 7 bases and the V segment lost 4 bases, leaving 5 bases of the junction unmatched. DNA for the CDR3: TGTGCCAGCAGCTCAGGACTAGCGGGAGGTCACGGGGAGCTGTTTTTT. Its protein is CASSSGLAGGHGELFF.

Concerning this clone itself: An end of the junction differs from the germline gene, which may be a read error. This sequence joins TRBV5-4 and TRBJ2-4; D ambiguous. CDR3 length: 14 residues. From germline, CDR1 is SGHNT and CDR2 YYREEE (reference sequence). This chain's CDR3 is CASSSLPEPNSQYF. In DNA form, the CDR3 reads TGTGCCAGCAGCTCCCTTCCCGAACCCAACAGTCAGTACTTC.

The V gene is TRBV19, the J gene TRBJ1-2, with TRBD1 matching over 8 bases. The CDR3 spans 16 residues. Per the germline V gene, CDR1 is LNHDA and CDR2 is SQIVND (reference sequence). V lost 5 bases to trimming and J lost 0 bases; unmatched junction nucleotides: 8. The CDR3 region has the DNA TGTGCCAGTAGTTCCCTGTCGGGACAGGCTAACTATGGCTACACCTTC. Its translation is CASSSLSGQANYGYTF.

The chain has TRBV29-1 and TRBJ2-3, with a possible D match to TRBD1 (6 bases). V was shortened by 4 bases and J by 2 bases, with 31 bases between the two germline ends. This CDR3 comprises 20 residues. CDR1 is SQVTM, CDR2 ANQGSEA, per germline. CDR3 amino acids: CSVVSKGEWVRSGYTDTQYF. The CDR3 DNA follows: TGCAGCGTTGTCTCTAAGGGGGAATGGGTCCGGAGCGGCTACACAGATACGCAGTATTTT.

The chain employs TRBV7-2 and TRBJ2-3, with unresolved D. CDR1 SGHTA and CDR2 FQGNSA come from the germline V gene. CDR3 length: 14 residues. V lost 5 bases to trimming and J lost 1 base, with 10 bases between them. The CDR3 here is CASSEWSGTDTQYF. In DNA, the CDR3 is TGTGCCAGCAGCGAGTGGTCTGGCACAGATACGCAGTATTTT. Variable domain in full (rest from reference TRBV7-2 and TRBJ2-3): GAGVSQSPSNKVTEKGKDVELRCDPISGHTALYWYRQSLGQGLEFLIYFQGNSAPDKSGLPSDRFSAERTGGSVSTLTIQRTQQEDSAVYLCASSEWSGTDTQYFGPGTRLTVL.

The rearrangement joins TRBV7-6 to TRBJ2-5; unclear D gene. From germline, CDR1 is SGHVS and CDR2 FNYEAQ. The CDR3 contains 12 residues. The V end lost 5 bases, the J end lost 9 bases, and 13 bases lay between the germline ends. This CDR3 is CASSPPGVAQYF. In DNA form, the CDR3 reads TGTGCCAGCAGCCCCCCCGGTGTGGCCCAGTACTTC.

The chain joins TRBV6-1 to TRBJ2-7, with 10 nucleotides matching TRBD2. This CDR3 contains 12 residues. Looked up from germline, CDR1 is MNHNS and CDR2 is SASEGT. V lost 7 bases and J lost 6; bases outside the gene matches: 3. CDR3 nucleotides: TGTGCCAGCATTAGGACTAGCGGCGAGCAGTACTTC. Protein product: CASIRTSGEQYF.

The chain employs TRBV11-3 and TRBJ2-2; D gene unclear. V was shortened by 2 bases and J by 0 bases, with 7 bases between the two germline ends. The CDR3 consists of 15 residues. CDR1 SGHNT and CDR2 YENEEA come from the germline V gene. CDR3 protein: CASSLPGANTGELFF. CDR3 in DNA: TGTGCCAGCAGCTTACCAGGCGCGAACACCGGGGAGCTGTTTTTT.

CDR3 loop: CASSLSGRLAGEGLYNEQFF. In DNA form, the CDR3 reads TGTGCCAGCAGTTTATCGGGCAGACTAGCGGGCGAGGGGCTCTACAATGAGCAGTTCTTC. J is TRBJ2-1 and V is TRBV28; 10 positions match TRBD2. V lost 1 base to trimming and J lost 3 bases; unmatched junction nucleotides: 15. Germline values: CDR1 MDHEN, CDR2 SYDVKM. CDR3 length: 20 residues.

This clone was seen a single time. The rearrangement uses TRBV6-1 and TRBJ2-3, with D hard to call. The germline V and J ends were trimmed by 4 bases and 5 bases, with 4 bases remaining between them. CDR1 MNHNS and CDR2 SASEGT come from the germline V gene. CDR3 length: 11 residues. The CDR3 sequence: CASSVRDTQYF. The CDR3 DNA is TGTGCCAGCAGTGTCAGAGATACGCAGTATTTT.

The CDR3 spells CASSLIAGGFTDTQYF. The CDR3 region has the DNA TGCGCCAGCAGCTTGATAGCGGGGGGATTCACAGATACGCAGTATTTT. The chain employs TRBV5-1 and TRBJ2-3; 10 bases agree with TRBD2. The germline CDR1 and CDR2 sequences are SGHRS and YFSETQ. V shed 1 base and J 2 bases; nucleotides not matched to a gene: 4. CDR3 length: 16 amino acids.

The table lists this clone with a few counts. A read error may account for a junction end that differs from germline. V and J are TRBV5-6 and TRBJ2-4; TRBD2 might be the D (5 bases). The CDR3 loop spans 15 amino acids. Germline assignment: CDR1 SGHDT and CDR2 YYEEEE. The CDR3 DNA reads as TGTGCCAGCTCCTCGGGATATCAAGCCAAAAACAGTCAGTACTTC. Protein product: CASSSGYQAKNSQYF. Complete variable domain (other parts from reference TRBV5-6 and TRBJ2-4): DAGVTQSPTHLIKTRGQQVTLRCSPKSGHDTVSWYQQALGQGPQFIFQYYEEEERQRGNFPDRFSGHQFPNYSSELNVNALLLGDSALYLCASSSGYQAKNSQYFGAGTRLSVL.

This chain uses TRBV27 with TRBJ1-2; maybe TRBD1 (6 bases). The CDR3 has 11 amino acids. Germline assignment: CDR1 MNHEY and CDR2 SMNVEV (reference sequence). Between the trimmed V and J ends, which lost 5 bases and 5 bases, there was a span of 6 bases. Here the CDR3 reads CASSTGYGYTF. Written as DNA, the CDR3 is TGTGCCAGCAGTACAGGGTATGGCTACACCTTC.

This clone was detected once. This chain connects TRBV7-2 to TRBJ2-3, with 8 bases aligning to TRBD2. The germline V gene encodes CDR1 SGHTA and CDR2 FQGNSA. Losses at the gene ends were 6 bases for V and 2 bases for J; bases not matched to a gene: 7. The CDR3 has 15 residues. The CDR3 sequence is CASRKGLADTDTQYF. DNA for the CDR3: TGTGCCAGCAGGAAAGGACTAGCCGACACAGATACGCAGTATTTT.

This chain joins TRBV4-3 and TRBJ1-4; D is unresolved. Between the trimmed V and J ends, which lost 0 bases and 7 bases, there was a span of 9 bases. The CDR3 totals 14 residues. Germline CDR1 and CDR2: LGHNA and YSLEER. This CDR3 reads CASSQDGGREKLFF. The CDR3 bases are TGCGCCAGCAGCCAAGATGGTGGGCGTGAAAAACTGTTTTTT.

The chain has TRBV19 and TRBJ1-5; D is possibly TRBD1 (6 bases). This CDR3 region has 12 residues. Germline lookup yields CDR1 LNHDA and CDR2 SQIVND (reference sequence). The V and J ends lost 2 bases and 14 bases respectively, with 13 bases between them. This CDR3 is CASSIIRGFEHF. In DNA form, the CDR3 reads TGTGCCAGTAGTATAATCAGGGGCTTTGAGCATTTT.

V and J are TRBV5-4 and TRBJ2-5; D perhaps matches TRBD2 (6 bases). The J call is doubtful: the DNA matches TRBJ2-7 better. The CDR3 is made up of 15 amino acids. CDR1 is SGHNT, CDR2 YYREEE, per germline (reference sequence). CDR3 amino acids: CASSPPGALSYEQYF. In nucleotides, the CDR3 is TGTGCCAGCAGCCCACCGGGAGCTCTCTCCTACGAGCAGTACTTC.

The count of this clone is one. The chain is built from TRBV28 and TRBJ1-5; D is possibly TRBD1 (6 bases). The germline V gene has CDR1 MDHEN and CDR2 SYDVKM. Trimming stripped 6 bases from V and 7 bases from J, with 16 bases between. This CDR3 has 14 residues. As DNA, the CDR3 is TGTGCCAGCAGCCACGGGGGGGGGCGGCAGCCCCAGCATTTT. Translating gives CASSHGGGRQPQHF. Drawing the rest from reference TRBV28 and TRBJ1-5, the complete variable domain is DVKVTQSSRYLVKRTGEKVFLECVQDMDHENMFWYRQDPGLGLRLIYFSYDVKMKEKGDIPEGYSVSREKKERFSLILESASTNQTSMYLCASSHGGGRQPQHFGDGTRLSIL.

This clone was observed a single time. The V gene is TRBV19, the J gene TRBJ2-2, with D uncertain. The CDR3 has 14 residues. Germline-derived CDR1 and CDR2 are LNHDA and SQIVND (reference sequence). With 2 bases removed from V and 5 bases from J, the gap between germline ends came to 9 bases. In DNA, the CDR3 is TGTGCCAGTAGTATAATCGGGTTAACCGGGGAGCTGTTTTTT. This encodes CASSIIGLTGELFF.

The V and J genes are TRBV6-1 and TRBJ2-1; TRBD2 matches at 7 bases. Looked up from germline, CDR1 is MNHNS and CDR2 is SASEGT. Trimming took 4 bases from V and 4 from J; bases not matched to a gene: 10. The CDR3 runs to 16 residues. CDR3 in DNA: TGTGCCAGCAGTGGGTCGGGGAGGGAAGTGTACAATGAGCAGTTCTTC. Encoded protein: CASSGSGREVYNEQFF.